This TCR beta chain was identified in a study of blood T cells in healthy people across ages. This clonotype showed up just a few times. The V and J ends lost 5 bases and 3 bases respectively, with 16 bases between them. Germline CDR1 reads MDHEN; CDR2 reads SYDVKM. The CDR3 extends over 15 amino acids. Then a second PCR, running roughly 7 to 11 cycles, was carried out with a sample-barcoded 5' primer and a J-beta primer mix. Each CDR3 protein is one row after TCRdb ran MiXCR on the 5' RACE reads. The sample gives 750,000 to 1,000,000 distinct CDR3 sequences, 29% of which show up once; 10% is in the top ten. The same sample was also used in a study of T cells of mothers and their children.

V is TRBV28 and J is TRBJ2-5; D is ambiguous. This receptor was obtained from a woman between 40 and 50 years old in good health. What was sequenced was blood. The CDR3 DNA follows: TGTGCCAGCAGTCCCTCAAGGCGGTCAAAAGAGACCCAGTACTTC. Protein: CASSPSRRSKETQYF.